The T cell receptor beta chain under discussion was sequenced for a study of CD8+CD57+ T cells in acquired aplastic anemia. Across the whole study: Around 3.5 ug was the average amount of DNA from sorted CD4+ and CD8+ cells.

Profiles of TCR beta VDJ and CDR3 were generated from a genomic DNA template. TCRdb called the reads again in MiXCR, with one record for every CDR3 protein. The sample holds about 64,000 distinct CDR3 sequences; less than 65% are singletons and the top ten take about 2.5%. This CDR3 is 13 amino acids long. V lost 6 bases, J lost 3 bases, and 12 bases lay in between. The V gene's germline CDR1 is KGHSH and CDR2 LQKENI. This clonotype was found many times. The gene calls are TRBV18 and TRBJ2-7; perhaps TRBD2 as D (6 bases). Sequencing was done on a sample of sorted CD4+, CD8+, or CD8+CD57+ T cells (not recorded which) from PBMCs. This sequence originates from a human donor in good health, serving as a control. The CDR3 spells CASSPTRDYEQYF. The CDR3 DNA follows: TGTGCCAGCTCCCCCACGCGGGACTACGAGCAGTACTTC.